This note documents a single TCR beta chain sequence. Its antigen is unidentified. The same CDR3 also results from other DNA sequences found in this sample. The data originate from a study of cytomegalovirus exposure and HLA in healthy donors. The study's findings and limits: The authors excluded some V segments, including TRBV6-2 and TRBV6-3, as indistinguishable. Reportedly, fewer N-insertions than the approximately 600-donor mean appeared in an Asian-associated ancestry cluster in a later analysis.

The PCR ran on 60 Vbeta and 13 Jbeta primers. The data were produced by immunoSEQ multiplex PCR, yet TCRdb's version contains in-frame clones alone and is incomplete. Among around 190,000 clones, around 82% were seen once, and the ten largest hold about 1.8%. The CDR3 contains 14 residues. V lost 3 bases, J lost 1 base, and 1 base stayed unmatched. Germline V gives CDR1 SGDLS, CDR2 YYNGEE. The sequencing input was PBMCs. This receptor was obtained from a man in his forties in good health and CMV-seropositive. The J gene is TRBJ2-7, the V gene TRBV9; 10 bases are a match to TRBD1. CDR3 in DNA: TGTGCCAGCAGCGGACAGGGGGCTTCCTACGAGCAGTACTTC. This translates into CASSGQGASYEQYF.